Below are 23 T cell receptor beta chains sequenced from a single sample in a study of cytomegalovirus exposure and HLA in healthy donors. PCR primers comprised 60 Vbeta and 13 Jbeta primers. Here immunoSEQ multiplex PCR was the method, and the copy in TCRdb shows in-frame clones only, minus some. The sample contains 160,000 or so clones, more than 80% of which appear only once. The sample taken for sequencing was PBMCs. The receptors come from a woman aged 30 to 39 in good health and CMV-seropositive.

V usage is TRBV11-2 and J usage is TRBJ1-5; TRBD1 matches at 7 bases. The CDR3 sequence is 16 residues long. CDR1 SGHAT and CDR2 FQNNGV come from the germline V gene. V shed 1 base, J shed 2 bases, and the junction held 5 bases outside the gene matches. The CDR3 DNA sequence: TGTGCCAGCAGCTTAGGGGACAGTAAGGGCAATCAGCCCCAGCATTTT. Its translation: CASSLGDSKGNQPQHF.

This chain joins TRBV4-3 and TRBJ1-1, with 8 positions matching TRBD1. Germline lookup yields CDR1 LGHNA and CDR2 YSLEER. The CDR3 extends over 12 amino acids. J was trimmed by 6 bases and V by 5 bases; bases with no gene match: 2. Written as DNA, the CDR3 is TGCGCCAGCAGCAAGACAGGGGCTGAAGCTTTCTTT. Its protein product is CASSKTGAEAFF.

The rearrangement uses TRBV13 and TRBJ1-1, with D maybe TRBD1 (5 bases). The CDR3 consists of 13 residues. Germline CDR1 and CDR2: PRHDT and FYEKMQ (reference sequence). V was pared by 5 bases and J by 1 base, with 8 bases between. CDR3 nucleotides: TGTGCCAGCAGCGTCACAGGGAACACTGAAGCTTTCTTT. It specifies CASSVTGNTEAFF.

The chain has TRBV5-5 and TRBJ1-1; the D is unclear. The ends were cut back, 4 bases at V and 7 bases at J, with 11 bases in the middle. The germline gives CDR1 SGHKS, CDR2 YYEKEE (reference sequence). The CDR3 totals 12 residues. The CDR3 sequence is CASSPPGNEAFF. The DNA for the CDR3 is TGTGCCAGCAGCCCACCGGGGAATGAAGCTTTCTTT.

The rearrangement joins TRBV11-2 to TRBJ1-3, with D unresolved. The CDR3 totals 15 residues. The V gene lost 1 base and the J gene lost 3 bases, with 10 bases spanning the gap. Germline V gene data show CDR1 as SGHAT and CDR2 as FQNNGV. In DNA, the CDR3 is TGTGCCAGCAGCTTAGCAACAGAGAGTGGAAACACCATATATTTT. It encodes CASSLATESGNTIYF.

The chain combines TRBV5-1 with TRBJ2-3, with a tentative D call TRBD1 (7 bases). Trimming cost V 3 bases and J 1 base, with 15 bases left between them. Germline loops: CDR1 SGHRS, CDR2 YFSETQ. This CDR3 has 16 amino acids. The CDR3 nucleotides are TGCGCCAGCAGCTCTGGAGCCAGGGGGGGCACAGATACGCAGTATTTT. Encoded protein: CASSSGARGGTDTQYF.

V gene TRBV20-1 combines with J gene TRBJ2-1; no reliable D call. CDR3 length equals 11 residues. Trimming left V 2 bases short and J 8 bases short, with 7 bases between. CDR1 and CDR2 from the germline V gene are DFQATT and SNEGSKA (reference sequence). CDR3 nucleotide sequence: TGCAGTGCTAGAAAGCTCCATGAGCAGTTCTTC. The encoded protein is CSARKLHEQFF.

CDR3 bases: TGTGCCAGCAGCTTAACGGGACAGATCACAGATACGCAGTATTTT. Translated, it gives CASSLTGQITDTQYF. The chain employs TRBV7-3 and TRBJ2-3; 7 bases agree with TRBD1. The CDR3 totals 15 residues. V lost 0 bases to trimming and J lost 2 bases; unmatched junction nucleotides: 2. Germline V gene sequence: CDR1 SGHTA, CDR2 FQGTGA.

About this clone itself: This likely comes from a read error, as the CDR3 has no conserved phenylalanine or tryptophan at its end. It is unclear where the CDR3 begins or ends on the DNA, so no DNA is shown, and the CDR3 is as TCRdb lists it. The chain has TRBV7-9 and TRBJ1-2. Germline V CDR1 and CDR2: SEHNR, FQNEAQ (reference sequence). The CDR3 length is 9 residues, termini included. The CDR3 protein is CASSPLGLL.

This rearrangement joins TRBV28 to TRBJ1-2, with a weak D call TRBD1 (5 bases). Looked up from germline, CDR1 is MDHEN and CDR2 is SYDVKM. The CDR3 totals 11 residues. The V and J ends lost 5 bases and 4 bases respectively, with 5 bases between them. The CDR3 sequence is CASSQGYGYTF. Written as DNA, the CDR3 is TGTGCCAGCAGTCAGGGCTATGGCTACACCTTC.

The rearrangement joins TRBV28 to TRBJ1-4; the D gene is possibly TRBD1 (5 bases). The CDR3 consists of 15 residues. Germline CDR1 MDHEN, CDR2 SYDVKM. Trimming cost V 6 bases and J 7 bases, with 18 bases left between them. CDR3 loop: CASSPGGGSGEKLFF. CDR3 DNA: TGTGCCAGCAGCCCAGGCGGGGGTTCGGGTGAAAAACTGTTTTTT.

CDR3 in amino acids: CASSLTPRGAGNSPLHF. CDR3 sequence (DNA): TGTGCCAGCAGCTTAACGCCCAGGGGCGCGGGCAATTCACCCCTCCACTTT. The V and J genes are TRBV7-3 and TRBJ1-6, with a tentative D call TRBD1 (6 bases). V was shortened by 0 bases and J by 7 bases, with 16 bases between the two germline ends. The CDR3 loop spans 17 amino acids. CDR1 is SGHTA and CDR2 is FQGTGA in the germline V gene.

The chain carries TRBV6-5 and TRBJ1-5, with D unresolved. Germline CDR1 and CDR2: MNHEY and SVGAGI. The V end lost 6 bases, the J end lost 6 bases, and 15 bases lay between the germline ends. The CDR3 has 14 amino acids. CDR3 region: CASSHTPLGQPQHF. The CDR3 nucleotides are TGTGCCAGCAGCCACACCCCCCTTGGTCAGCCCCAGCATTTT.

The chain combines TRBV11-2 with TRBJ2-1, with 10 bases identical to TRBD2. The germline CDR1 and CDR2 sequences are SGHAT and FQNNGV. The trim removed 1 base at V and 9 bases at J, leaving 3 bases unmatched. This CDR3 has 14 residues. DNA of the CDR3: TGTGCCAGCAGCTTAGGACTAGCGGGTCTTGAGCAGTTCTTC. Translation: CASSLGLAGLEQFF.

Concerning this clone itself: The sample carries other DNA sequences with the same CDR3. The chain carries TRBV9 and TRBJ2-1; 8 bases match TRBD2. Germline-derived CDR1 and CDR2 are SGDLS and YYNGEE. This CDR3 has 15 amino acids. V lost 4 bases and J lost 2; bases outside the gene matches: 5. The CDR3 coding sequence is TGTGCCAGCAGCCCCAGCGGGGGCACCTACAATGAGCAGTTCTTC. It is translated as CASSPSGGTYNEQFF.

Comments on this clone: The sample contains more than one DNA sequence encoding this CDR3. The chain recombines TRBV18 with TRBJ2-5; D is perhaps TRBD1 (5 bases). The V end was cut by 6 bases, the J end by 2 bases, with 10 bases between. This CDR3 region has 13 residues. The germline CDR1 and CDR2 sequences are KGHSH and LQKENI. Written as DNA, the CDR3 is TGTGCCAGCTCTCCTCCAGGGCAAGAGACCCAGTACTTC. Translation: CASSPPGQETQYF.

This rearrangement joins TRBV5-6 to TRBJ1-2; the match to TRBD1 covers 8 bases. Germline V gene sequence: CDR1 SGHDT, CDR2 YYEEEE. The CDR3 length is 15 residues. V lost 4 bases, J lost 4 bases, and 9 bases stayed unmatched. The CDR3 spells CASSGSDRVRYGYTF. In DNA, the CDR3 is TGTGCCAGCAGCGGCTCGGACAGGGTGCGCTATGGCTACACCTTC.

This chain joins TRBV7-3 and TRBJ2-1; TRBD2 aligns across 8 bases. The CDR3 totals 15 residues. Germline V gene lookup returns CDR1 SGHTA and CDR2 FQGTGA. V gave up 5 bases and J gave up 4 bases; unmatched junction bases: 7. The CDR3 DNA sequence: TGTGCCAGCAGCCCGGGACTAGTTAAATACAATGAGCAGTTCTTC. Translated, it gives CASSPGLVKYNEQFF.

This clone showed up just once. The rearrangement links TRBV25-1 to TRBJ1-1, with TRBD1 as a possible D gene (5 bases). This CDR3 is built from 11 residues. V lost 5 bases to trimming and J lost 7 bases, with 8 bases between them. From germline, CDR1 is MGHDK and CDR2 SYGVNS. The CDR3 loop reads CASSWGGEAFF. The CDR3 DNA follows: TGTGCCAGCAGTTGGGGGGGTGAAGCTTTCTTT.

As to this clone: The junction does not match germline at one end; this may be a read error. The J gene is TRBJ2-7, the V gene TRBV7-9; D unresolved. This CDR3 comprises 11 residues. Germline loops: CDR1 SEHNR, CDR2 FQNEAQ (reference sequence). The chain's CDR3 is CSSSPLREQYF. The CDR3 bases are TGTTCCAGCAGCCCCCTCCGCGAGCAGTACTTC. The full variable domain, its missing parts supplied by reference TRBV7-9 and TRBJ2-7, is DTGVSQNPRHKITKRGQNVTFRCDPISEHNRLYWYRQTLGQGPEFLTYFQNEAQLEKSRLLSDRFSAERPKGSFSTLEIQRTEQGDSAMYLCSSSPLREQYFGPGTRLTVT.

In its sample, this clone was seen a few times. The chain joins TRBV9 to TRBJ2-3; possible D gene TRBD2, 6 bases. This CDR3 region has 15 residues. V shed 4 bases and J shed 4 bases, with 16 bases lying between them. Germline CDR1 reads SGDLS; CDR2 reads YYNGEE. CDR3 sequence (DNA): TGTGCCAGCAGCCCCCGAAGTAGCGGCGCAGATACGCAGTATTTT. It yields the protein CASSPRSSGADTQYF.

The rearrangement links TRBV2 to TRBJ1-1; the match to TRBD1 covers 10 bases. Germline V gene lookup returns CDR1 SNHLY and CDR2 FYNNEI. The V segment lost 6 bases and the J segment 4 bases; nucleotides outside the gene matches: 8. CDR3 length equals 15 residues. In DNA form, the CDR3 reads TGTGCCAGCAGAGGCTCGACAGGGGGCGGCACTGAAGCTTTCTTT. Protein product: CASRGSTGGGTEAFF.

This clone showed up just a few times. The chain is built from TRBV7-3 and TRBJ1-1; a weak D match, TRBD1 (5 bases). The CDR3 consists of 13 residues. Germline values: CDR1 SGHTA, CDR2 FQGTGA. Trimming shortened V by 4 bases and J by 1 base, and 7 bases separated the two germline ends. The CDR3 DNA reads TGTGCCAGCAGCTGGACAAAGAACACTGAAGCTTTCTTT. Its translation: CASSWTKNTEAFF.